The 27 T cell receptor beta chains listed next were all sequenced from one sample in a study of blood T cell repertoires in COVID-19. Assay: immunoSEQ multiplex PCR; the TCRdb copy retains only in-frame clones and omits some. In the table there are about 59,000 clones, about 70% of which are singletons. Sequenced sample: peripheral blood. The receptors were gathered from a woman in her 70s with acute or convalescent COVID-19.

The V and J genes are TRBV6-1 and TRBJ1-5; D is perhaps TRBD1 (6 bases). The CDR3 has 13 residues. Germline CDR1 is MNHNS and CDR2 is SASEGT. The V end lost 0 bases, the J end lost 11 bases, and 11 bases lay between the germline ends. CDR3 in amino acids: CASSEATGLAQHF. The CDR3 coding sequence is TGTGCCAGCAGTGAAGCGACAGGCCTGGCCCAGCATTTT.

This chain links TRBV27 with TRBJ1-2; a weak D match, TRBD1 (6 bases). Germline loops: CDR1 MNHEY, CDR2 SMNVEV (reference sequence). This CDR3 contains 13 residues. Trimming shortened V by 3 bases and J by 5 bases, and 10 bases separated the two germline ends. CDR3 sequence reads: CASSLRQEYGYTF. The CDR3 DNA sequence: TGTGCCAGCAGTTTGCGACAGGAGTATGGCTACACCTTC.

The V and J genes are TRBV5-5 and TRBJ1-2; D call uncertain. CDR1 SGHKS and CDR2 YYEKEE come from the germline V gene (reference sequence). The CDR3 loop spans 14 amino acids. With 2 bases removed from V and 5 bases from J, the gap between germline ends came to 13 bases. CDR3 sequence: CASSFRTGEYGYTF. CDR3 in DNA: TGTGCCAGCAGCTTCCGGACGGGAGAATATGGCTACACCTTC. Full variable domain (rest looked up from reference TRBV5-5 and TRBJ1-2): DAGVTQSPTHLIKTRGQQVTLRCSPISGHKSVSWYQQVLGQGPQFIFQYYEKEERGRGNFPDRFSARQFPNYSSELNVNALLLGDSALYLCASSFRTGEYGYTFGSGTRLTVV.

This clone was detected only once. This rearrangement joins TRBV7-9 to TRBJ2-3; D might be TRBD1 (6 bases). V lost 1 base and J lost 4, with 18 bases in between. Germline CDR1 is SEHNR and CDR2 is FQNEAQ (reference sequence). The CDR3 is 17 residues long. CDR3 in DNA: TGTGCCAGCAGCTTAGGTCAGGGGACGGGAATCTCAGATACGCAGTATTTT. Its protein product is CASSLGQGTGISDTQYF.

The CDR3 is CASRPGTSGITDTQYF. The DNA for the CDR3 is TGCGCCAGCAGACCCGGGACTAGCGGAATCACAGATACGCAGTATTTT. The chain uses TRBV5-1 and TRBJ2-3, with 11 bases that match TRBD2. The CDR3 consists of 16 residues. The trim removed 5 bases at V and 2 bases at J, leaving 7 bases unmatched. Germline V lookup: CDR1 SGHRS, CDR2 YFSETQ.

This rearrangement joins TRBV9 to TRBJ2-5, with D maybe TRBD2 (5 bases). Trimming pared 4 bases from V and 4 bases from J, leaving 14 bases between. CDR1 is SGDLS and CDR2 is YYNGEE in the germline V gene. CDR3 length: 14 amino acids. DNA for the CDR3: TGTGCCAGCAGCCCGACTACCCAGGTAGAGACCCAGTACTTC. The encoded protein is CASSPTTQVETQYF.

The J gene is TRBJ2-3, the V gene TRBV30; D is undetermined. The germline V gene has CDR1 GTSNPN and CDR2 SVGIG (reference sequence). Trimming removed 1 base from V and 4 bases from J, with 18 bases in between. The CDR3 extends over 16 amino acids. In nucleotides, the CDR3 is TGTGCCTGGAGTGACGTACGAGATTCCTACTCAGATACGCAGTATTTT. This encodes CAWSDVRDSYSDTQYF.

J is TRBJ1-1 and V is TRBV6-2 or TRBV6-3, with a tentative D call TRBD1 (6 bases). Looked up from germline, CDR1 is MNHEY and CDR2 is SVGEGT. The CDR3 is 16 amino acids. Trimming took off 0 bases at V and 4 bases at J, with 15 bases between the two ends. The CDR3 bases are TGTGCCAGCAGTTACTCGACAGGAATAGGGGGCACTGAAGCTTTCTTT. Residues: CASSYSTGIGGTEAFF.

DNA of the CDR3: TGTGCCAGCAGCTTGGACAGGGGAATAGATAATTCACCCCTCCACTTT. Encoded protein: CASSLDRGIDNSPLHF. The chain uses TRBV5-4 and TRBJ1-6; 7 bases map to TRBD1. In germline, CDR1 is SGHNT, CDR2 YYREEE (reference sequence). The V and J ends lost 0 bases and 5 bases, in that order; junction bases with no gene match: 5. This CDR3 is 16 amino acids long.

The chain has TRBV9 and TRBJ1-1; TRBD1 might be the D (5 bases). Deletions cut 0 bases from V and 0 bases from J, with 9 bases between. The CDR3 loop spans 15 amino acids. Germline V lookup: CDR1 SGDLS, CDR2 YYNGEE. The CDR3 DNA follows: TGTGCCAGCAGCGTAGAGGGGCTAATGAACACTGAAGCTTTCTTT. This sequence encodes CASSVEGLMNTEAFF.

This clone showed up just a few times. This sequence joins TRBV27 and TRBJ1-6; TRBD1 matches at 7 bases. The V gene end was trimmed by 6 bases and the J gene end by 9 bases; junction bases not matched to a gene: 14. CDR3 length: 16 residues. Germline values: CDR1 MNHEY, CDR2 SMNVEV (reference sequence). The CDR3 sequence: CASSYAQGSRGSPLHF. In nucleotides, the CDR3 is TGTGCCAGCAGCTACGCACAGGGGTCGAGAGGTTCACCCCTCCACTTT.

The chain has TRBV5-6 and TRBJ1-1; 7 nucleotides line up with TRBD1. The CDR3 sequence is 15 residues long. Trimming cost V 2 bases and J 1 base; bases outside gene matches: 5. Germline CDR1 SGHDT, CDR2 YYEEEE. Written as DNA, the CDR3 is TGTGCCAGCAGCTTCGGGACAGCCCCGAACACTGAAGCTTTCTTT. This codes for CASSFGTAPNTEAFF.

V and J are TRBV5-1 and TRBJ1-5; tentatively, D is TRBD1 (6 bases). Trimming stripped 4 bases from V and 2 bases from J, with 13 bases between. CDR3 length: 15 residues. CDR1 and CDR2 (germline): SGHRS, YFSETQ. The CDR3: CASSPAPGGNQPQHF. DNA for the CDR3: TGCGCCAGCAGCCCCGCCCCAGGGGGCAATCAGCCCCAGCATTTT.

The gene calls are TRBV6-6 and TRBJ2-7; possibly TRBD1 for D (5 bases). V dropped 0 bases and J dropped 3 bases, with 6 bases sitting between them. Germline CDR1 reads MNHNY; CDR2 reads SVGAGI (reference sequence). The CDR3 is 13 amino acids. DNA for the CDR3: TGTGCCAGCAGTTACTCTGACAGCTACGAGCAGTACGTC. This sequence encodes CASSYSDSYEQYV.

A remark on this clone: Mismatch with germline at one junction end may stem from a read error. The gene calls are TRBV29-1 and TRBJ2-2, with D possibly TRBD1 on 6 matching bases. The CDR3 is made up of 14 amino acids. CDR1 is SQVTM and CDR2 is ANQGSEA in the germline V gene. The CDR3 sequence: CSVQRTVNAGELFF. The DNA of the CDR3 is TGCTCCGTTCAGAGGACAGTGAACGCCGGGGAGCTGTTTTTT.

This clone was picked up a small number of times. CDR3 region: CASSQANIQVDGYTF. The CDR3 nucleotides read TGCGCCAGCAGCCAAGCCAACATCCAGGTTGACGGCTACACCTTC. The V call is TRBV4-1, the J call TRBJ1-2; D is ambiguous. There are 15 residues in the CDR3. Trimming removed 1 base from V and 8 bases from J, with 17 bases in between. Germline values: CDR1 MGHRA, CDR2 YSYEKL.

J is TRBJ2-1 and V is TRBV7-3, with a weak D call TRBD2 (7 bases). The CDR3 length is 13 residues. CDR1 SGHTA and CDR2 FQGTGA come from the germline V gene. Trimming left V 8 bases short and J 10 bases short, with 18 bases between. CDR3 protein: CASSSQGGDEQFF. In DNA form, the CDR3 reads TGTGCCAGCTCCTCTCAAGGGGGGGACGAGCAGTTCTTC.

This rearrangement joins TRBV27 to TRBJ2-7; a possible D gene is TRBD1 (5 bases). Germline V gene data show CDR1 as MNHEY and CDR2 as SMNVEV (reference sequence). The CDR3 runs to 13 residues. With 5 bases removed from V and 3 bases from J, the gap between germline ends came to 11 bases. In DNA, the CDR3 is TGTGCCAGCAGTCCCTACAGGAGCTACGAGCAGTACTTC. Encoded protein: CASSPYRSYEQYF.

The chain links TRBV6-5 to TRBJ1-2; D not resolved. The CDR3 length is 13 residues. The V gene's germline CDR1 is MNHEY and CDR2 SVGAGI. With 2 bases removed from V and 6 bases from J, the gap between germline ends came to 10 bases. DNA of the CDR3: TGTGCCAGCAGTTACGGGCAGAGAGATGGCTACACCTTC. It specifies CASSYGQRDGYTF.

This clone was seen just once. The chain has TRBV30 and TRBJ1-2; no clear D. Trimming took 4 bases from V and 1 from J, leaving 4 bases between them. The CDR3 has 11 amino acids. Germline CDR1 is GTSNPN and CDR2 is SVGIG (reference sequence). CDR3 region: CAWNHNYGYTF. DNA of the CDR3: TGTGCCTGGAATCATAACTATGGCTACACCTTC.

This clone was recorded only once. The rearrangement links TRBV18 to TRBJ1-6; D remains unclear. Trimming removed 3 bases from V and 4 bases from J, with 10 bases in between. Germline values: CDR1 KGHSH, CDR2 LQKENI. The CDR3 sequence is 15 residues long. CDR3 amino acids: CASSPSNQYNSPLHF. The CDR3 nucleotides are TGTGCCAGCTCACCGAGTAACCAATATAATTCACCCCTCCACTTT. Together with reference TRBV18 and TRBJ1-6, the CDR3 gives the full variable domain: NAGVMQNPRHLVRRRGQEARLRCSPMKGHSHVYWYRQLPEEGLKFMVYLQKENIIDESGMPKERFSAEFPKEGPSILRIQQVVRGDSAAYFCASSPSNQYNSPLHFGNGTRLTVT.

The rearrangement joins TRBV30 to TRBJ1-2; no clear D. CDR1 is GTSNPN, CDR2 SVGIG, per germline (reference sequence). Deletions cut 4 bases from V and 8 bases from J, with 14 bases between. This CDR3 comprises 12 residues. The DNA for the CDR3 is TGTGCCTGGAACACGCGGTCTAGGGGCTACACCTTC. It is translated as CAWNTRSRGYTF.

In this sample, this clone turned up a few times. This chain links TRBV6-1 with TRBJ1-2; D ambiguous. The V and J ends lost 3 bases and 8 bases respectively, with 13 bases between them. Germline CDR1 is MNHNS and CDR2 is SASEGT. This CDR3 comprises 13 residues. CDR3 bases: TGTGCCAGCAGTGAGGAGGGCCCACGGGGCTACACCTTC. Its protein is CASSEEGPRGYTF.

This clone was observed a single time. The gene calls are TRBV15 and TRBJ1-1; 7 nucleotides line up with TRBD1. The trim removed 2 bases at V and 1 base at J, leaving 4 bases unmatched. Germline V CDR1 and CDR2: LNHNV, YYDKDF (reference sequence). There are 15 residues in the CDR3. The CDR3 spells CATSRQRTGNTEAFF. The CDR3 region has the DNA TGTGCCACCAGCAGACAACGGACAGGGAACACTGAAGCTTTCTTT. Drawing the rest from reference TRBV15 and TRBJ1-1, the complete variable domain is DAMVIQNPRYQVTQFGKPVTLSCSQTLNHNVMYWYQQKSSQAPKLLFHYYDKDFNNEADTPDNFQSRRPNTSFCFLDIRSPGLGDTAMYLCATSRQRTGNTEAFFGQGTRLTVV.

This clone was seen just once. This chain connects TRBV10-1 to TRBJ1-5; possibly TRBD1 for D (6 bases). The CDR3 is made up of 19 amino acids. Germline CDR1 WNHNN, CDR2 SYGVQD (reference sequence). With 6 bases removed from V and 0 bases from J, the gap between germline ends came to 24 bases. As DNA, the CDR3 is TGCGCCAGCAGGAATCTGGGGGGGGACACTCCTTATAGCAATCAGCCCCAGCATTTT. It yields the protein CASRNLGGDTPYSNQPQHF.

The chain employs TRBV2 and TRBJ1-1; D not certain. Trimming pared 0 bases from V and 0 bases from J, leaving 5 bases between. CDR1 and CDR2 (germline): SNHLY, FYNNEI. The CDR3 contains 14 residues. The CDR3 coding sequence is TGTGCCAGCAGTGAAGCTACAGTGAACACTGAAGCTTTCTTT. This translates into CASSEATVNTEAFF.

V is TRBV27 and J is TRBJ1-5, with D perhaps matching TRBD1 (6 bases). V lost 8 bases and J 5 bases, leaving 19 bases between the germline ends. Per the germline V gene, CDR1 is MNHEY and CDR2 is SMNVEV (reference sequence). The CDR3 is made up of 15 amino acids. This chain's CDR3 is CASRPHRALDQPQHF. The CDR3 DNA is TGTGCCAGCCGCCCCCACAGGGCCCTCGATCAGCCCCAGCATTTT.